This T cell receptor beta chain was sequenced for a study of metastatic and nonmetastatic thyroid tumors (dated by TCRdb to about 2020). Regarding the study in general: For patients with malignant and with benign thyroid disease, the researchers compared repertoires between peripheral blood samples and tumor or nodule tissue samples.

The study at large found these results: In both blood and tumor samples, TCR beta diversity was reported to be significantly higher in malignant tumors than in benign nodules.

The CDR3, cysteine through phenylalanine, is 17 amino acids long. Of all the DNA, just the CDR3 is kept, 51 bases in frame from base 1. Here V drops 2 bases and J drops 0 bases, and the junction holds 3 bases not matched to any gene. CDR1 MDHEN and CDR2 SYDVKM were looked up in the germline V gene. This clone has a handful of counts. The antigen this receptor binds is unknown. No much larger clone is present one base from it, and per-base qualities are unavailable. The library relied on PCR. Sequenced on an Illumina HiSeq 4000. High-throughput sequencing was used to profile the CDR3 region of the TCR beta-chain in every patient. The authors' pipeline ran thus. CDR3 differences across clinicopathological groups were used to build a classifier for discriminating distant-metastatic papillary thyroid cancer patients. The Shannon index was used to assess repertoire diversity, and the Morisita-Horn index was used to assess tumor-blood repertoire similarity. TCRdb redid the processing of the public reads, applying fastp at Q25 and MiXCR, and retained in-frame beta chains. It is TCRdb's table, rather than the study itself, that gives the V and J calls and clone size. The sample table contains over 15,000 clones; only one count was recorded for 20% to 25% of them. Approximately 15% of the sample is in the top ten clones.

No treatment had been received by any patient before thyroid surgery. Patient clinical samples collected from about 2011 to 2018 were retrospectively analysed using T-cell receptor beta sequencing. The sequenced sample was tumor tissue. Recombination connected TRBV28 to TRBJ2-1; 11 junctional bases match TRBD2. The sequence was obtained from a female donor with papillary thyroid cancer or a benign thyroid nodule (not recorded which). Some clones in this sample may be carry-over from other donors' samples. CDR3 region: CASSLGLAGGSYNEQFF. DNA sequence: TGTGCCAGCAGTTTAGGGCTAGCGGGAGGCTCCTACAATGAGCAGTTCTTC.